A single sample gave rise to the 8 T cell receptor beta chains below, sequenced in a study of T cell repertoires in cytomegalovirus infection. TCRdb used MiXCR to reprocess the reads, holding one entry per CDR3 protein. Of about 400,000 distinct CDR3 sequences listed, roughly 36% are singletons. These receptors' targets are unknown. The sample consisted of cultured PBMCs, taken from culture after CMV antigen stimulation. The receptors were gathered from a human donor in good health (CMV status not recorded). Some clones in this sample may be carry-over from other donors' samples.

This clonotype was picked up many times. The chain links TRBV7-9 to TRBJ2-7, with D uncertain. CDR3 length equals 15 residues. Germline V gives CDR1 SEHNR, CDR2 FQNEAQ (reference sequence). Trimming took 5 bases from V and 0 from J, leaving 14 bases between them. CDR3 sequence (DNA): TGTGCCAGCAGCCCCCCGGATTCATACTCCTACGAGCAGTACTTC. This encodes CASSPPDSYSYEQYF.

The rearrangement joins TRBV6-6 to TRBJ2-5, with 8 positions matching TRBD1. The ends lost 6 bases at V and 4 bases at J; junction bases unmatched: 10. Germline loops: CDR1 MNHNY, CDR2 SVGAGI (reference sequence). The CDR3 extends over 15 amino acids. The DNA of the CDR3 is TGTGCCAGCAGGGCGCCGAGACAGGGGCTAGAGACCCAGTACTTC. Protein: CASRAPRQGLETQYF.

This clonotype was seen a handful of times. J is TRBJ1-2 and V is TRBV12-3 or TRBV12-4; D may be TRBD1 (6 bases). V was cut by 4 bases and J by 3 bases, with 9 bases left in between. There are 13 residues in the CDR3. In DNA, the CDR3 is TGTGCCAGCAGTTCCACAGGGCACTATGGCTACACCTTC. It encodes CASSSTGHYGYTF.

V is TRBV2 and J is TRBJ2-7; D possibly corresponds to TRBD1 (5 bases). The CDR3 totals 14 residues. Germline V CDR1 and CDR2: SNHLY, FYNNEI. The germline V and J ends were trimmed by 6 bases and 0 bases, with 12 bases remaining between them. CDR3 sequence reads: CASSRENLSYEQYV. The CDR3 bases are TGTGCCAGCAGCAGGGAAAACCTCTCCTACGAGCAGTACGTC.

This clonotype was found a few times. This rearrangement joins TRBV12-5 to TRBJ2-3, with 7 bases fitting TRBD2. CDR1 and CDR2 from the germline V gene are LGHNT and FRNRAP. This CDR3 region has 14 residues. Germline trimming cut 3 bases from V and 3 bases from J; bases unmatched to any gene: 3. The CDR3 here is CASGFGGGTDTQYF. DNA for the CDR3: TGTGCTAGTGGTTTCGGGGGAGGGACAGATACGCAGTATTTT.

This clonotype was observed once. CDR3 DNA sequence: TGTGCCAGCAGTGTTAGCGGGAGGGCCCGGGGTGGCAATGAGCAGTTCTTC. Protein product: CASSVSGRARGGNEQFF. The chain recombines TRBV12-3 or TRBV12-4 with TRBJ2-1, with 11 bases matching TRBD2. V trimming: 5 bases; J trimming: 6 bases; junction bases outside the gene matches: 12. This CDR3 region has 17 residues.

This clonotype appeared a few times. The chain combines TRBV5-1 with TRBJ1-2; possible D gene TRBD1, 6 bases. In germline, CDR1 is SGHRS, CDR2 YFSETQ. V was cut by 4 bases and J by 4 bases, with 17 bases left in between. This CDR3 is built from 15 residues. Here the CDR3 reads CASSTGQISAYGYTF. In DNA form, the CDR3 reads TGCGCCAGCAGCACAGGACAGATAAGTGCCTATGGCTACACCTTC.

This clonotype was found a few times. The CDR3 DNA reads as TGTGCCAGCAGCTTTGGGGGTAAACTGTTTTTT. Encoded protein: CASSFGGKLFF. The chain is built from TRBV7-2 and TRBJ1-4, with D possibly being TRBD1 (5 bases). The V gene lost 3 bases and the J gene lost 11 bases, with 7 bases spanning the gap. Germline lookup yields CDR1 SGHTA and CDR2 FQGNSA. CDR3 size: 11 residues.